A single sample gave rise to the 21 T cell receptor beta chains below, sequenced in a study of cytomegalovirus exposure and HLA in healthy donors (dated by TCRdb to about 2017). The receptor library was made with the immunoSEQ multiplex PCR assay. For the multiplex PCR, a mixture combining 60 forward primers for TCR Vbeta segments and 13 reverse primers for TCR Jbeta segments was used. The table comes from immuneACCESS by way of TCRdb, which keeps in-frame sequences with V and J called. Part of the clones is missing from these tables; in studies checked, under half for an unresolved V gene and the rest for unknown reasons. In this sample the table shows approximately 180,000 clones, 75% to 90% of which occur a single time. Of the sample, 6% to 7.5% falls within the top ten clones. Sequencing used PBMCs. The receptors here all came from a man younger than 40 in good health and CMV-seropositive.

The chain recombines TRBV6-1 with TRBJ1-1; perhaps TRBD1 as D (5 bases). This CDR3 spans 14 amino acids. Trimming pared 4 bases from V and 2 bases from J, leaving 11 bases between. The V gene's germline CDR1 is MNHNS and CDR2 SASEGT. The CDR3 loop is CASSVKGFNTEAFF. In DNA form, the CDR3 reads TGTGCCAGCAGTGTCAAGGGGTTCAACACTGAAGCTTTCTTT.

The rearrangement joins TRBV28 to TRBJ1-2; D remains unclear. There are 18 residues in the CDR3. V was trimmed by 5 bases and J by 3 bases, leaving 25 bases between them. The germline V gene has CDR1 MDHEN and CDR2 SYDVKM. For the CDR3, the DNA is TGTGCCAGCAGTCTACAGCATTGGGTCGGTTCGAACCACTATGGCTACACCTTC. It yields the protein CASSLQHWVGSNHYGYTF.

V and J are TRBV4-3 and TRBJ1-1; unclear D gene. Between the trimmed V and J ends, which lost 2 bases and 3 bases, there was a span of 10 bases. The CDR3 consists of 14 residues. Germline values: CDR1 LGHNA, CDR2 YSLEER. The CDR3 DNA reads TGCGCCAGCAGCCAAACCAGAGGGTACACTGAAGCTTTCTTT. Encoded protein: CASSQTRGYTEAFF.

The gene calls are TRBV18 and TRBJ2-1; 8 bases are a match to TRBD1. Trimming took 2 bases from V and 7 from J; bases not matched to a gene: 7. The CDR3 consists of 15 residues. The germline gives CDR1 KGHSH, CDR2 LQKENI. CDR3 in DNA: TGTGCCAGCTCACCAATGGGGACAGGAGCGAATGAGCAGTTCTTC. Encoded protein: CASSPMGTGANEQFF.

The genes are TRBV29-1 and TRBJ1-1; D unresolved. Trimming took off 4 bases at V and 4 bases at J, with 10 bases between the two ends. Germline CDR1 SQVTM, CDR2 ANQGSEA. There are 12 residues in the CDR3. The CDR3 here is CSVGSGSTEAFF. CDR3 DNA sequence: TGCAGCGTTGGGTCGGGGAGCACTGAAGCTTTCTTT.

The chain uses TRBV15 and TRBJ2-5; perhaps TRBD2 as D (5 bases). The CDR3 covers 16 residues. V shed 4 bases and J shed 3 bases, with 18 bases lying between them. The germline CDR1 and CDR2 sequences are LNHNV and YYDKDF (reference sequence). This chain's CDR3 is CATSMSKGGSEETQYF. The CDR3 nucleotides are TGTGCCACCAGCATGAGTAAAGGCGGGTCTGAAGAGACCCAGTACTTC.

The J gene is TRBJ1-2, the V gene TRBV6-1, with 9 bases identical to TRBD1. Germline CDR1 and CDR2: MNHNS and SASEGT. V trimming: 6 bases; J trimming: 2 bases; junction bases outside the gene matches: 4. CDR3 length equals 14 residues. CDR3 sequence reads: CASRAGTGNYGYTF. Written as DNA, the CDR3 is TGTGCCAGCAGAGCCGGGACAGGGAACTATGGCTACACCTTC.

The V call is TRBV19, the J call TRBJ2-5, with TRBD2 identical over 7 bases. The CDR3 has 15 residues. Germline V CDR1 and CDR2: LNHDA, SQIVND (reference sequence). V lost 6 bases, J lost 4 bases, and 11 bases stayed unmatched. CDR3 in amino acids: CASSTGGTRIETQYF. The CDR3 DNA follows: TGTGCCAGTAGCACCGGGGGGACCCGTATAGAGACCCAGTACTTC.

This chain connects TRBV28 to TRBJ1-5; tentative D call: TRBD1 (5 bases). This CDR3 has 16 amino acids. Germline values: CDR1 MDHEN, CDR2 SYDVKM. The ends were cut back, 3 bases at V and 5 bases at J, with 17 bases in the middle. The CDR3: CASSLSHNRHDQPQHF. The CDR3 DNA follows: TGTGCCAGCAGTTTGTCCCATAACAGGCACGATCAGCCCCAGCATTTT.

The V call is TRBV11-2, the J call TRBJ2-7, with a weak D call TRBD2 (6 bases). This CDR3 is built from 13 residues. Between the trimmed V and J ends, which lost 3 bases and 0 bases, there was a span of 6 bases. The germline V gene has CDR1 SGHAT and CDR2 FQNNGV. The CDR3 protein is CASSFGGSYEQYF. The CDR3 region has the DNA TGTGCCAGCAGCTTCGGGGGCTCCTACGAGCAGTACTTC. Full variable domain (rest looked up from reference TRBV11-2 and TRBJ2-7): EAGVAQSPRYKIIEKRQSVAFWCNPISGHATLYWYQQILGQGPKLLIQFQNNGVVDDSQLPKDRFSAERLKGVDSTLKIQPAKLEDSAVYLCASSFGGSYEQYFGPGTRLTVT.

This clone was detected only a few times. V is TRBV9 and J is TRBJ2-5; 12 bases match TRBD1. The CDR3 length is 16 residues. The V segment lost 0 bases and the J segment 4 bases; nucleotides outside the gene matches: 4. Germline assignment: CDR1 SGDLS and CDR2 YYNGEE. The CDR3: CASSVGDRGRRETQYF. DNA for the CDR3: TGTGCCAGCAGCGTAGGGGACAGGGGGCGTCGAGAGACCCAGTACTTC.

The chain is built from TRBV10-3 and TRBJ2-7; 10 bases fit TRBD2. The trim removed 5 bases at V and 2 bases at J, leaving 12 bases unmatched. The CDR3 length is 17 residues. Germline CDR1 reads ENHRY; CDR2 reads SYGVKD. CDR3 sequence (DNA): TGTGCCATCAGTTTCGGCAGCGGGGGGGAACGTCCCTACGAGCAGTACTTC. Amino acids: CAISFGSGGERPYEQYF.

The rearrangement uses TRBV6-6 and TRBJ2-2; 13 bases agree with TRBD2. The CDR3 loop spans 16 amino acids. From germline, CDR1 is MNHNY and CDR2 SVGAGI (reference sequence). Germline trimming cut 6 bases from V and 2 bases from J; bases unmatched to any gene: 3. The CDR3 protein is CASRLAGGLNTGELFF. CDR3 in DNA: TGTGCCAGCAGACTAGCGGGGGGGCTAAACACCGGGGAGCTGTTTTTT.

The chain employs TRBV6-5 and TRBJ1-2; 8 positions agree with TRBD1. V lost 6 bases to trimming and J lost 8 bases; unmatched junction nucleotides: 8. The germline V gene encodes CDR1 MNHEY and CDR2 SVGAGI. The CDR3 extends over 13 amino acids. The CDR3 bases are TGTGCCAGCAGCCCCGGCAGGGGGCAAGGCTACACCTTC. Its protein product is CASSPGRGQGYTF.

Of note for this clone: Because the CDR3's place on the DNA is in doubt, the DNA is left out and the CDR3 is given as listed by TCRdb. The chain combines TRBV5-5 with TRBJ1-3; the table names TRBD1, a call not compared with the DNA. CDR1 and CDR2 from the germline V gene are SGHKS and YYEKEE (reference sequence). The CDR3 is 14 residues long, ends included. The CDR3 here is CASSFGQGRNTIYF.

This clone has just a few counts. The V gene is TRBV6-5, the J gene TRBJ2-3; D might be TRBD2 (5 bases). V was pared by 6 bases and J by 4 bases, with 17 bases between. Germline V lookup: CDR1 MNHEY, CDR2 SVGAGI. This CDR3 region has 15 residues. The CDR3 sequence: CASSRGLIPADTQYF. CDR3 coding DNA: TGTGCCAGCAGCCGGGGTCTTATCCCGGCAGATACGCAGTATTTT.

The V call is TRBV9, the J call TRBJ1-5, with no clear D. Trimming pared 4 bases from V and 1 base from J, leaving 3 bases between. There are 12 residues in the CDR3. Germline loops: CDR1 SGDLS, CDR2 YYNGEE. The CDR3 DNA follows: TGTGCCAGCAGCCCGAGCAATCAGCCCCAGCATTTT. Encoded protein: CASSPSNQPQHF.

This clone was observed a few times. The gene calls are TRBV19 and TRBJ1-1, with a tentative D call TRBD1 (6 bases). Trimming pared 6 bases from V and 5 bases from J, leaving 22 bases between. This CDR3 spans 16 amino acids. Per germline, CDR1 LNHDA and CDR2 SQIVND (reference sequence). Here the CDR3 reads CASRGSGGRGKTEAFF. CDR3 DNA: TGTGCCAGTAGGGGGTCTGGGGGCAGGGGTAAAACTGAAGCTTTCTTT. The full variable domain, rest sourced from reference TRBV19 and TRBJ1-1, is DGGITQSPKYLFRKEGQNVTLSCEQNLNHDAMYWYRQDPGQGLRLIYYSQIVNDFQKGDIAEGYSVSREKKESFPLTVTSAQKNPTAFYLCASRGSGGRGKTEAFFGQGTRLTVV.

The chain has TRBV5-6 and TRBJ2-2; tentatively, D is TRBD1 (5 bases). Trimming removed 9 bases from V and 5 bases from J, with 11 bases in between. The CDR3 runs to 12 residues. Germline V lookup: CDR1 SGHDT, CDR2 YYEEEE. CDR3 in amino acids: CATKRGTGELFF. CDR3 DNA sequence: TGTGCCACGAAAAGGGGTACCGGGGAGCTGTTTTTT.

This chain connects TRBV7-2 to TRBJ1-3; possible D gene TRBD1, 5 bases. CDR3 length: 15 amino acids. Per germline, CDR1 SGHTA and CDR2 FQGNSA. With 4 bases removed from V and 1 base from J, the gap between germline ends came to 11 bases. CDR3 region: CASSSVAGSGNTIYF. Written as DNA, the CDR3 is TGTGCCAGCAGCTCAGTGGCAGGGTCTGGAAACACCATATATTTT.

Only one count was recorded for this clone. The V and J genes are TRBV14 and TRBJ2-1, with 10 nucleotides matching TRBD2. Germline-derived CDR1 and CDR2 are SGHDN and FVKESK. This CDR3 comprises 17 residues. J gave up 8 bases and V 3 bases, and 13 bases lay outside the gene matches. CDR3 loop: CASSQSTLAGEVDEQFF. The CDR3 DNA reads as TGTGCCAGCAGCCAGTCGACGCTAGCGGGAGAAGTCGATGAGCAGTTCTTC.